A single sample gave rise to the 5 T cell receptor beta chains below, sequenced in a study of CD8 T cells in ankylosing spondylitis. TCRdb ran MiXCR on the 5' RACE reads and lists one entry per CDR3 protein. Of roughly 190,000 distinct CDR3 sequences listed, 9.5% to 15% are singletons. Sequencing input: blood, either unsorted or a sorted T cell fraction (not recorded which). The receptors stem from a male donor with ankylosing spondylitis or in good health (not recorded which).

This clonotype turned up a few times. This chain connects TRBV3-1 to TRBJ2-3, with 9 nucleotides matching TRBD2. CDR1 and CDR2 (germline): LGHDT, YNNKEL (reference sequence). With V trimmed by 6 bases and J by 2 bases, 6 bases remained unmatched. The CDR3 spans 15 residues. In nucleotides, the CDR3 is TGTGCCAGCAGTCCTAGCGGGGTCCTCACAGATACGCAGTATTTT. It codes for CASSPSGVLTDTQYF.

This sequence joins TRBV12-3 or TRBV12-4 and TRBJ1-1; D is unclear. The germline V and J ends were trimmed by 2 bases and 5 bases, with 6 bases remaining between them. CDR3 size: 12 residues. Written as DNA, the CDR3 is TGTGCCAGCAGTTTAAGGGAAACTGAAGCTTTCTTT. It specifies CASSLRETEAFF.

The chain employs TRBV12-3 or TRBV12-4 and TRBJ2-7; D uncertain. The CDR3 consists of 11 residues. The V end was cut by 8 bases, the J end by 5 bases, with 10 bases between. CDR3 residues: CASSMGHEQYF. CDR3 nucleotide sequence: TGTGCCAGCTCTATGGGCCACGAGCAGTACTTC.

The rearrangement links TRBV7-6 to TRBJ2-7; 7 positions match TRBD2. Germline V gives CDR1 SGHVS, CDR2 FNYEAQ. With 8 bases clipped from V and 0 bases from J, the junction kept 4 bases outside the gene matches. CDR3 length: 13 residues. The chain's CDR3 is CASGLAVSYEQYF. As DNA, the CDR3 is TGTGCCAGCGGGCTAGCGGTCTCCTACGAGCAGTACTTC.

This clonotype has only a few counts. The genes are TRBV11-2 and TRBJ2-7, with no clear D. CDR3 length: 14 amino acids. Looked up from germline, CDR1 is SGHAT and CDR2 is FQNNGV. V was clipped by 5 bases and J by 3 bases, with 14 bases between them. CDR3 in DNA: TGTGCCAGCAGCCTCTACAGTGCCAACTACGAGCAGTACTTC. It yields the protein CASSLYSANYEQYF.